These 14 T cell receptor beta chains share one sample of origin, sequenced in a study of blood T cell repertoires in COVID-19. Only in-frame clones appear in the TCRdb table, and some are missing; sequencing was by immunoSEQ multiplex PCR. The sample lists approximately 150,000 clones; about 88% were seen once. The sample comprised peripheral blood. Source of these receptors: a man aged 55 to 70 with active or convalescent COVID-19.

This clone was picked up one time. The V and J genes are TRBV18 and TRBJ1-2, with 10 bases fitting TRBD1. This CDR3 spans 14 amino acids. Per germline, CDR1 KGHSH and CDR2 LQKENI. With V trimmed by 4 bases and J by 3 bases, 2 bases remained unmatched. Here the CDR3 reads CASSRGTGDYGYTF. CDR3 in DNA: TGTGCCAGCTCACGAGGGACAGGGGACTATGGCTACACCTTC.

This chain links TRBV19 with TRBJ1-1, with D tentatively TRBD1 (5 bases). The CDR3 loop spans 13 amino acids. The germline V gene has CDR1 LNHDA and CDR2 SQIVND (reference sequence). V lost 7 bases and J 0 bases, leaving 9 bases between the germline ends. The chain's CDR3 is CASNGGMNTEAFF. CDR3 DNA: TGTGCCAGTAATGGGGGGATGAACACTGAAGCTTTCTTT.

The chain recombines TRBV2 with TRBJ2-2; D possibly corresponds to TRBD2 (5 bases). This CDR3 contains 12 residues. Trimming left V 6 bases short and J 7 bases short, with 9 bases between. Germline CDR1 reads SNHLY; CDR2 reads FYNNEI. The CDR3 nucleotides are TGTGCCAGCAGCGAGGCGGGCGGGGAGCTGTTTTTT. It encodes CASSEAGGELFF. Based on the CDR3 plus reference TRBV2 and TRBJ2-2, the full variable domain is EPEVTQTPSHQVTQMGQEVILRCVPISNHLYFYWYRQILGQKVEFLVSFYNNEISEKSEIFDDQFSVERPDGSNFTLKIRSTKLEDSAMYFCASSEAGGELFFGEGSRLTVL.

This chain connects TRBV19 to TRBJ2-5; 12 nucleotides agree with TRBD2. Germline trimming cut 5 bases from V and 0 bases from J; bases unmatched to any gene: 4. Germline V gene lookup returns CDR1 LNHDA and CDR2 SQIVND (reference sequence). CDR3 length: 16 amino acids. The CDR3 DNA sequence: TGTGCCAGTAGTCCGGGGACTAGCGGGTACCAAGAGACCCAGTACTTC. It encodes CASSPGTSGYQETQYF.

The chain links TRBV27 to TRBJ1-6; possibly TRBD1 for D (6 bases). V was trimmed by 1 base and J by 8 bases, leaving 12 bases between them. This CDR3 is 15 amino acids long. Per the germline V gene, CDR1 is MNHEY and CDR2 is SMNVEV (reference sequence). Written as DNA, the CDR3 is TGTGCCAGCAGTTTATTTCTGGGGGCAGATTCACCCCTCCACTTT. Protein sequence: CASSLFLGADSPLHF.

The chain combines TRBV7-2 with TRBJ1-1; D is undetermined. The CDR3 consists of 15 residues. Germline CDR1 is SGHTA and CDR2 is FQGNSA. V was pared by 0 bases and J by 1 base, with 9 bases between. This CDR3 is CASSLAPGGNTEAFF. As DNA, the CDR3 is TGTGCCAGCAGCTTAGCACCGGGTGGGAACACTGAAGCTTTCTTT.

In this sample, this clone turned up once. The V call is TRBV3-1 (or the pseudogene TRBV3-2), the J call TRBJ1-3; D call uncertain. The germline gives CDR1 LGHDT, CDR2 YNNKEL (reference sequence). Trimming stripped 1 base from V and 0 bases from J, with 7 bases between. The CDR3 extends over 15 amino acids. As DNA, the CDR3 is TGTGCCAGCAGCCAAGGTCAGTTCTCTGGAAACACCATATATTTT. This sequence encodes CASSQGQFSGNTIYF.

The genes are TRBV21-1 and TRBJ1-2; whether TRBD1, the table's D call, matches the DNA was not checked. TRBV21-1 is tagged as a pseudogene. The CDR3 covers 15 residues. The CDR3 sequence is CASSKDFPGNYGYTF. The CDR3 nucleotides are TGTGCCAGCAGCAAAGATTTTCCAGGTAACTATGGCTACACCTTC.

The V gene is TRBV18, the J gene TRBJ1-3; TRBD1 might be the D (6 bases). This CDR3 is built from 16 residues. V lost 4 bases to trimming and J lost 4 bases, with 17 bases between them. Germline loops: CDR1 KGHSH, CDR2 LQKENI. This CDR3 reads CASSLPGSRGGNTIYF. In DNA, the CDR3 is TGTGCCAGCTCACTGCCGGGATCCAGGGGAGGAAACACCATATATTTT.

V is TRBV6-2 or TRBV6-3 and J is TRBJ2-1; 9 bases align to TRBD1. Germline CDR1 MNHEY, CDR2 SVGEGT. This CDR3 spans 14 amino acids. With V trimmed by 5 bases and J by 8 bases, 7 bases remained unmatched. The CDR3 is CASSRDRELDEQFF. In nucleotides, the CDR3 is TGTGCCAGCAGTCGGGACAGGGAGCTGGATGAGCAGTTCTTC.

The chain links TRBV27 to TRBJ1-3; the match to TRBD1 covers 7 bases. With 6 bases clipped from V and 0 bases from J, the junction kept 8 bases outside the gene matches. The CDR3 is made up of 16 amino acids. Germline CDR1 is MNHEY and CDR2 is SMNVEV (reference sequence). The CDR3, as DNA: TGTGCCAGCAGGGGCCCGACAGGGCGCTCTGGAAACACCATATATTTT. This gives the protein CASRGPTGRSGNTIYF.

The rearrangement uses TRBV27 and TRBJ1-3; D is unresolved. Trimming took 8 bases from V and 5 from J, leaving 13 bases between them. Germline V gene data show CDR1 as MNHEY and CDR2 as SMNVEV (reference sequence). The CDR3 runs to 13 residues. In DNA, the CDR3 is TGTGCCAGCTCGAGAATAGATAGAAACACCATATATTTT. Amino acids: CASSRIDRNTIYF.

The CDR3 reads CASSPGTGAYGYTF. In DNA, the CDR3 is TGTGCCAGCAGTCCCGGGACAGGGGCCTATGGCTACACCTTC. The genes are TRBV27 and TRBJ1-2, with 10 bases identical to TRBD1. CDR1 and CDR2 from the germline V gene are MNHEY and SMNVEV (reference sequence). CDR3 length: 14 amino acids. After removal of 5 bases from V and 4 bases from J, the junction contained 4 bases not matched to a gene.

The J gene is TRBJ1-2, the V gene TRBV2; D perhaps matches TRBD1 (5 bases). The CDR3 runs 16 residues. Germline CDR1 is SNHLY and CDR2 is FYNNEI. V was cut by 1 base and J by 1 base, with 13 bases left in between. In DNA form, the CDR3 reads TGTGCCAGCAGTGAAGGGAGGGGCCGGGGTAACTATGGCTACACCTTC. This sequence encodes CASSEGRGRGNYGYTF.